The present T cell receptor (beta chain) was sequenced within a study of vaccination and CD4 T cells after COVID-19. Study in general: Post-vaccine sample collection happened at a median of about 72 days after dose two, ranging 14 to 241.

This clonotype has more than one count but fewer than ten. The antigen remains unidentified. General observations from the study: Rising from approximately 21 to 40, the median of SARS-CoV-2-reactive clonotypes did not change significantly. Convalescent patients' median share of reactive clones seen only post-vaccination was about 86%. In convalescent patients, 304 of 307 vaccine-specific clones were mono-reactive for SARS-CoV-2 spike.

TCRdb reprocessed the PCR reads with MiXCR, giving one entry per CDR3 protein. Seen here are 25,000 to 30,000 distinct CDR3 sequences, under 65% observed once, and the top ten hold 5.5%. Trimming removed 0 bases from V and 5 bases from J, with 10 bases in between. The CDR3 is made up of 14 amino acids. CDR1 MNHEY and CDR2 SVGAGI come from the germline V gene. Time point indicated: late sampling 161 to 241 days after vaccination in a few convalescent patients. The clonotype originates from a human donor who had recovered from COVID-19. J is TRBJ2-5 and V is TRBV6-5; D tentatively reads TRBD1 or TRBD2 (5 bases each). The sequencing used CD4+ T cells from blood, collected about 7 months after SARS-CoV-2 vaccination. DNA of the CDR3: TGTGCCAGCAGTTACTCGACGGGGCGGGAGACCCAGTACTTC. Residues: CASSYSTGRETQYF.